The 12 T cell receptor beta chains below come from one sample, sequenced in a study of shared clonotypes between healthy human individuals. Clones were sequenced by immunoSEQ multiplex PCR, and TCRdb holds only the in-frame ones, with some missing. The data contain some 2 million clones, around 95% of them singletons. The sample taken for sequencing was naive CD4+ T cells sorted from blood. Subset in this sample: CD45RA+ positively selected. The source is a man aged 18-30 years in good health.

The rearrangement uses TRBV2 and TRBJ1-4; no clear D gene. Germline loops: CDR1 SNHLY, CDR2 FYNNEI. Trimming shortened V by 8 bases and J by 3 bases, and 16 bases separated the two germline ends. The CDR3 extends over 15 amino acids. CDR3 sequence: CASVPSGASNEKLFF. CDR3 bases: TGTGCCAGCGTTCCTTCGGGTGCGTCTAATGAAAAACTGTTTTTT. Based on the CDR3 plus reference TRBV2 and TRBJ1-4, the full variable domain is EPEVTQTPSHQVTQMGQEVILRCVPISNHLYFYWYRQILGQKVEFLVSFYNNEISEKSEIFDDQFSVERPDGSNFTLKIRSTKLEDSAMYFCASVPSGASNEKLFFGSGTQLSVL.

This clone has just one count. As DNA, the CDR3 is TGTGCCAGCAGGGTGGACCTCGCTAACTATGGCTACACCTTC. This codes for CASRVDLANYGYTF. The rearrangement joins TRBV6-1 to TRBJ1-2; D gene ambiguous. The V end lost 6 bases, the J end lost 0 bases, and 11 bases lay between the germline ends. Germline V gene lookup returns CDR1 MNHNS and CDR2 SASEGT. The length of the CDR3 is 14 residues.

CDR3 bases: TGTGCCAGCAGTTATAGGGGACAGGGAGGTGAAGCTTTCTTT. This translates into CASSYRGQGGEAFF. The genes are TRBV28 and TRBJ1-1; 9 bases align to TRBD1. CDR1 MDHEN and CDR2 SYDVKM come from the germline V gene. V lost 4 bases, J lost 7 bases, and 7 bases stayed unmatched. CDR3 size: 14 residues.

This chain uses TRBV6-1 with TRBJ1-4; D is undetermined. This CDR3 contains 14 residues. The germline V and J ends were trimmed by 6 bases and 3 bases, with 11 bases remaining between them. CDR1 is MNHNS and CDR2 is SASEGT in the germline V gene. The CDR3 loop reads CASRSTLANEKLFF. As DNA, the CDR3 is TGTGCCAGCAGGTCGACACTCGCTAATGAAAAACTGTTTTTT.

This chain uses TRBV5-1 with TRBJ1-1, with 9 nucleotides matching TRBD1. The J segment lost 2 bases and the V segment lost 5 bases, leaving 4 bases of the junction unmatched. Germline values: CDR1 SGHRS, CDR2 YFSETQ. The CDR3 totals 14 residues. CDR3 in amino acids: CASRGQGANTEAFF. The CDR3 DNA sequence: TGCGCCAGCAGGGGACAGGGTGCAAACACTGAAGCTTTCTTT.

The chain employs TRBV9 and TRBJ2-3; D is unresolved. Trimming pared 4 bases from V and 5 bases from J, leaving 14 bases between. The CDR3 has 14 residues. From germline, CDR1 is SGDLS and CDR2 YYNGEE. The CDR3 loop is CASSKRTVIDTQYF. CDR3 DNA: TGTGCCAGCAGCAAACGGACCGTTATAGATACGCAGTATTTT. Complete variable domain (other parts from reference TRBV9 and TRBJ2-3): DSGVTQTPKHLITATGQRVTLRCSPRSGDLSVYWYQQSLDQGLQFLIQYYNGEERAKGNILERFSAQQFPDLHSELNLSSLELGDSALYFCASSKRTVIDTQYFGPGTRLTVL.

The gene calls are TRBV7-8 and TRBJ2-1; D is ambiguous. Germline assignment: CDR1 SGHVS and CDR2 FQNEAQ. CDR3 length equals 18 residues. V dropped 0 bases and J dropped 0 bases, with 15 bases sitting between them. CDR3 sequence: CASSLAFGSRSSYNEQFF. The CDR3 region has the DNA TGTGCCAGCAGCTTAGCCTTTGGTTCAAGGAGCTCCTACAATGAGCAGTTCTTC.

This clone was found once. The rearrangement uses TRBV7-9 and TRBJ2-7; 10 bases are shared with TRBD2. Unmatched junction bases numbered 13, after V lost 7 bases and J lost 4 bases. This CDR3 has 16 amino acids. Germline V CDR1 and CDR2: SEHNR, FQNEAQ (reference sequence). CDR3 sequence: CASTSLAVAGGYEQYF. Here the CDR3 DNA reads TGTGCCAGCACCTCCCTGGCGGTAGCGGGAGGATACGAGCAGTACTTC.

The gene calls are TRBV19 and TRBJ1-1; no firm D call. This CDR3 has 16 amino acids. Trimming cost V 0 bases and J 1 base, with 12 bases left between them. Germline V gene data show CDR1 as LNHDA and CDR2 as SQIVND (reference sequence). In DNA form, the CDR3 reads TGTGCCAGTAGTATAGATCTCAGTAGGGCGAACACTGAAGCTTTCTTT. This sequence encodes CASSIDLSRANTEAFF.

The chain combines TRBV6-5 with TRBJ1-6; 7 nucleotides match TRBD1. V dropped 6 bases and J dropped 2; count of bases not matched to a gene: 4. The length of the CDR3 is 15 residues. Germline CDR1 and CDR2: MNHEY and SVGAGI. The CDR3 loop is CASRPTGPYNSPLHF. The CDR3 coding sequence is TGTGCCAGCAGACCGACAGGGCCCTATAATTCACCCCTCCACTTT.

Turning to this clone: Distinct nucleotide sequences in the sample also encode this CDR3. The CDR3 sequence is CASSYSGWNTEAFF. The DNA for the CDR3 is TGTGCCAGCAGTTACTCCGGATGGAACACTGAAGCTTTCTTT. The genes are TRBV6-5 and TRBJ1-1, with D unclear. The CDR3 has 14 amino acids. V was trimmed by 0 bases and J by 1 base, leaving 6 bases between them. Germline V gene sequence: CDR1 MNHEY, CDR2 SVGAGI.

The chain has TRBV28 and TRBJ1-1, with D unclear. V was shortened by 5 bases and J by 1 base, with 8 bases between the two germline ends. The CDR3 extends over 13 amino acids. The germline CDR1 and CDR2 sequences are MDHEN and SYDVKM. CDR3 residues: CASSQQPNTEAFF. CDR3 DNA: TGTGCCAGCAGTCAACAGCCGAACACTGAAGCTTTCTTT.